The clone carrying this TCR beta chain was observed many times. Participants, patients aged 18 to 65, had newly diagnosed hyperthyroidism with a duration under 2 months. Diagnostic decisions used clinical symptoms, serum thyroxine and TRAb, thyroid ultrasound and orbital computed tomography. Extraction of PBMCs used roughly 9.6 ml of fresh peripheral blood. RNA transcripts provided the source from which TCR beta CDR3 regions were amplified. Initially, a first-round RT-PCR of the TCR CDR3 employed the HTBI primer set. In TCRdb, the multiplex PCR reads were re-called with MiXCR into one record per CDR3 protein. The table has under 650,000 distinct CDR3 sequences, 15% to 20% seen once. The sample is drawn from a study of T cells in Graves' hyperthyroidism and ophthalmopathy. Study-level background: Peripheral blood was collected at initial diagnosis, before any treatment.

The germline V gene has CDR1 LNHDA and CDR2 SQIVND (reference sequence). The CDR3 sequence is 13 residues long. V was cut by 9 bases and J by 0 bases, with 12 bases left in between. What was sequenced was blood. The clonotype was recovered from a woman younger than 45 with Graves' hyperthyroidism. This chain links TRBV19 with TRBJ2-7; D unresolved. Here the CDR3 reads CASSSGSSYEQYF. The CDR3 DNA reads as TGTGCCAGCAGCTCCGGGTCCTCCTACGAGCAGTACTTC.